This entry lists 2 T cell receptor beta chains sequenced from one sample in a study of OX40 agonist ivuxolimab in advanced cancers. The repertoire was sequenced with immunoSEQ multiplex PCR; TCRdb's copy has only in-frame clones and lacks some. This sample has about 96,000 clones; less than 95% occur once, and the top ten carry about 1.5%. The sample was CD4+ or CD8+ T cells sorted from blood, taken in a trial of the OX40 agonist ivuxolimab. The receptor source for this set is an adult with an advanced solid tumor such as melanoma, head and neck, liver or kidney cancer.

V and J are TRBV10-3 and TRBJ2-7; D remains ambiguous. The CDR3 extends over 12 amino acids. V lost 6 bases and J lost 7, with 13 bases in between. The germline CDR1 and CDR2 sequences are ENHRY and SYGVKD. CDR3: CAIRPRGSEQYF. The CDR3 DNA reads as TGTGCCATCAGGCCCCGAGGTTCGGAGCAGTACTTC.

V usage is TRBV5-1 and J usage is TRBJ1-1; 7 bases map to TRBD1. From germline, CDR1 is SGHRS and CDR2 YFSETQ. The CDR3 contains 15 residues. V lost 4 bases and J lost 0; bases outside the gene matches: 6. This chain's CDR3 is CASSPGQPMNTEAFF. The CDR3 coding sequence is TGCGCCAGCAGCCCGGGACAGCCCATGAACACTGAAGCTTTCTTT.